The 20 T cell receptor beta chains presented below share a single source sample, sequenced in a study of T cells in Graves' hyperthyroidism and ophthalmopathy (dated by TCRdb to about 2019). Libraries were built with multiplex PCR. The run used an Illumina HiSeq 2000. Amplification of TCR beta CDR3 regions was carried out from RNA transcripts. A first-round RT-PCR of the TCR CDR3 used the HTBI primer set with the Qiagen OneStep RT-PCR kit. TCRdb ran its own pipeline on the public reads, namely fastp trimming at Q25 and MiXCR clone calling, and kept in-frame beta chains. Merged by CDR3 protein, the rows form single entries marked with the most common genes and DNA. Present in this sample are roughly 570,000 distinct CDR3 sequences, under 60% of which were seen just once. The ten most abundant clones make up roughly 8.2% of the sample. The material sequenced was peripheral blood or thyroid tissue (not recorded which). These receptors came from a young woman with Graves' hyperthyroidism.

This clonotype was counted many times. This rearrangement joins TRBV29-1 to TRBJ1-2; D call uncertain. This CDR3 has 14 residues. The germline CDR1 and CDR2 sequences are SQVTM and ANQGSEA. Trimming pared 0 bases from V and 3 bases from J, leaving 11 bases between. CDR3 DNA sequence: TGCAGCGTTGAAGACAGCCAGGCCGACTATGGCTACACCTTC. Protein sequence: CSVEDSQADYGYTF.

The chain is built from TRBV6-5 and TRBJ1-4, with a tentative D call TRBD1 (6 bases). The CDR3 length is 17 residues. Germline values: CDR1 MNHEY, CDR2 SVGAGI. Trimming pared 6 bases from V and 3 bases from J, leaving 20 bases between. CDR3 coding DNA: TGTGCCAGCAGCCCCCCGGGACAAGGCGGGGCTAATGAAAAACTGTTTTTT. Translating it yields CASSPPGQGGANEKLFF.

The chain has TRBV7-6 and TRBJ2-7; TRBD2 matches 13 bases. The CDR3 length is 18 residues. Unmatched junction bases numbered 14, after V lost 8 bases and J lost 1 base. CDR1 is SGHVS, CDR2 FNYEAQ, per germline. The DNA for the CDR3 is TGTGCCAGCTCACCAGGGGGACTAGCGGGGCTGACATCCTACGAGCAGTACTTC. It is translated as CASSPGGLAGLTSYEQYF.

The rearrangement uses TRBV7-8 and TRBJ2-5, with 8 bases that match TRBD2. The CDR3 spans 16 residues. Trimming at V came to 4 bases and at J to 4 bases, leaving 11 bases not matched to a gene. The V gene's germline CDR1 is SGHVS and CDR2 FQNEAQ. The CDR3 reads CASSSLGLAGVETQYF. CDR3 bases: TGTGCCAGCAGCTCCCTCGGACTAGCTGGGGTAGAGACCCAGTACTTC.

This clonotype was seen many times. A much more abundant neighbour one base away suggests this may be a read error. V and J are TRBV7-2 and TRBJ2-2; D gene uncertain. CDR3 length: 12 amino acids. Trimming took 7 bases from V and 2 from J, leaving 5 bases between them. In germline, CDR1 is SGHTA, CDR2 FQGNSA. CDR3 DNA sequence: TGTGCCAGCACCTTCAACACCGGGGAGCTGTTTTTT. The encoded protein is CASTFNTGELFF.

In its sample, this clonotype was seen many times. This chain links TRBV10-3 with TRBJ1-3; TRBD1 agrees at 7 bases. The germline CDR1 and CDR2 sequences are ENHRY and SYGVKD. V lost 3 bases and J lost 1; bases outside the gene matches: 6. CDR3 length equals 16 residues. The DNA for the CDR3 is TGTGCCATCAGTGATGGGACAGAGGCTTCTGGAAACACCATATATTTT. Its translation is CAISDGTEASGNTIYF.

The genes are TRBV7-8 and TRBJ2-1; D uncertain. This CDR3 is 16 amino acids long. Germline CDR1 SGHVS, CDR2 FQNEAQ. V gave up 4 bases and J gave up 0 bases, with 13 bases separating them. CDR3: CASSSPQYSSYNEQFF. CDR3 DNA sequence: TGTGCCAGCAGCTCGCCACAGTACAGCTCCTACAATGAGCAGTTCTTC. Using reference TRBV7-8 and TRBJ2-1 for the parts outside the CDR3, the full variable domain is GAGVSQSPRYKVAKRGQDVALRCDPISGHVSLFWYQQALGQGPEFLTYFQNEAQLDKSGLPSDRFFAERPEGSVSTLKIQRTQQEDSAVYLCASSSPQYSSYNEQFFGPGTRLTVL.

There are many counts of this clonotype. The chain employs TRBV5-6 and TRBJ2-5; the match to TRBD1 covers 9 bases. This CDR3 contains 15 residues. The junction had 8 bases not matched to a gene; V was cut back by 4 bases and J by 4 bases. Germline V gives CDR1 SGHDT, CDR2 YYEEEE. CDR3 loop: CASSVLTGGLETQYF. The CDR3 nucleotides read TGTGCCAGCAGCGTGTTGACAGGGGGATTAGAGACCCAGTACTTC.

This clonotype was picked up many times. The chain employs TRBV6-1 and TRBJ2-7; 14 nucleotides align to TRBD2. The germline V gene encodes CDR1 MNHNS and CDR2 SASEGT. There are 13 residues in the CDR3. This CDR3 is CGTGTSGGYEQYF. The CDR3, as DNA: TGTGGAACCGGGACTAGCGGGGGATACGAGCAGTACTTC.

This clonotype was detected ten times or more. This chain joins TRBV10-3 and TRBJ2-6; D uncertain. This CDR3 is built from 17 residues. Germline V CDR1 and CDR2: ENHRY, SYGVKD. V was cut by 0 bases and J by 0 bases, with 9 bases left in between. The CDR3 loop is CAISESPQTSGANVLTF. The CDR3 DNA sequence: TGTGCCATCAGTGAGTCCCCCCAGACCTCTGGGGCCAACGTCCTGACTTTC.

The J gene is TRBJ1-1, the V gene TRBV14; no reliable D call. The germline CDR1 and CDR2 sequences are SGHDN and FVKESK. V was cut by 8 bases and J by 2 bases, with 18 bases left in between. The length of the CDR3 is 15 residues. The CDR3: CASSPRIEVNTEAFF. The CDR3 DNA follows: TGTGCCAGCTCACCACGGATTGAGGTTAACACTGAAGCTTTCTTT.

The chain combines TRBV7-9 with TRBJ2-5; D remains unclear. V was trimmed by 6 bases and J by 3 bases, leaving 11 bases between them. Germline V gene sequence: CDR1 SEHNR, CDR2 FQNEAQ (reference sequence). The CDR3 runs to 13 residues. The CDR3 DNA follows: TGTGCCAGCAGAGGTACCGAAAAAGAGACCCAGTACTTC. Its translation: CASRGTEKETQYF.

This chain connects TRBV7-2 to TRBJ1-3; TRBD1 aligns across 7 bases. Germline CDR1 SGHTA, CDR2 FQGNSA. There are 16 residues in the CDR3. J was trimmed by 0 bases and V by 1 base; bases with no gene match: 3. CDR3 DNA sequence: TGTGCCAGCAGCTTAGTGGGACAGCTCTCTGGAAACACCATATATTTT. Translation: CASSLVGQLSGNTIYF.

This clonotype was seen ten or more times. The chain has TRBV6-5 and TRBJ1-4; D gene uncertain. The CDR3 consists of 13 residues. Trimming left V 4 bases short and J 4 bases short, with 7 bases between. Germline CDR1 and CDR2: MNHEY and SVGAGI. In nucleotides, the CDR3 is TGTGCCAGCAGTTCCGCGGGTAATGAAAAACTGTTTTTT. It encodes CASSSAGNEKLFF.

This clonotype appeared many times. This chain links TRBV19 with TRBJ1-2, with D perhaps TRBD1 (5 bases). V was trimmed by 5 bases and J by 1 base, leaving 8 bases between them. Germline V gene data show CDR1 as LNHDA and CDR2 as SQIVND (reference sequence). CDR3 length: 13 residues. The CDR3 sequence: CASSLQDNYGYTF. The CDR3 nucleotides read TGTGCCAGTAGTTTACAGGATAACTATGGCTACACCTTC.

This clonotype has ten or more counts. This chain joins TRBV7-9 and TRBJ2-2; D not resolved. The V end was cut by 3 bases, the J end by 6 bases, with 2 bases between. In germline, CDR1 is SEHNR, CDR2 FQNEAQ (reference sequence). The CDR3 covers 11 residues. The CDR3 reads CASSFPGELFF. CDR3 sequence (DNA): TGTGCCAGCAGCTTCCCCGGGGAGCTGTTTTTT.

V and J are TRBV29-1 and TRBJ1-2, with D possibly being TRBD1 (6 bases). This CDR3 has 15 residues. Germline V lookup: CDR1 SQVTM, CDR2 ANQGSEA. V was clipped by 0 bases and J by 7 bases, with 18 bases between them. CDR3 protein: CSVEDLGRGVFGYTF. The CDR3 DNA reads TGCAGCGTTGAAGATCTAGGCAGGGGCGTCTTTGGCTACACCTTC.

The CDR3 spells CASSIWASGTLLGDTGELFF. CDR3 nucleotide sequence: TGTGCCAGTAGTATATGGGCTAGCGGGACGTTACTTGGGGACACCGGGGAGCTGTTTTTT. The chain recombines TRBV19 with TRBJ2-2; 9 bases line up with TRBD2. CDR1 and CDR2 (germline): LNHDA, SQIVND (reference sequence). V shed 2 bases, J shed 3 bases, and the junction held 16 bases outside the gene matches. The CDR3 is 20 residues long.

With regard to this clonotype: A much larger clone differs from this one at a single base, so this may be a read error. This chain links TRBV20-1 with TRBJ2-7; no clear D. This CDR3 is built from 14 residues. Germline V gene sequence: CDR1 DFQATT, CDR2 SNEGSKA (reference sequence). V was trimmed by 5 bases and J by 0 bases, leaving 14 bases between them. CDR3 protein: CSAVPLWSSYEQYF. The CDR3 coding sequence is TGCAGTGCTGTCCCTTTGTGGAGCTCCTACGAGCAGTACTTC.

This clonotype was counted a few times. The chain's CDR3 is CASNVGSSPSTGELFF. CDR3 nucleotide sequence: TGCGCCAGCAACGTCGGGAGCTCCCCCTCCACCGGGGAGCTGTTTTTT. The chain joins TRBV5-1 to TRBJ2-2, with a tentative D call TRBD2 (6 bases). The CDR3 extends over 16 amino acids. Trimming took 6 bases from V and 4 from J, leaving 19 bases between them. Germline values: CDR1 SGHRS, CDR2 YFSETQ.